This T cell receptor beta chain is drawn from a study of early stage breast cancer tumors. Clones were sequenced by immunoSEQ multiplex PCR, and TCRdb holds only the in-frame ones, with some missing. The sample lists about 11,000 clones; about two thirds were seen once. This TCR was recovered from a person aged 40-50 years with breast cancer. Sequenced sample: breast tumor tissue.

The CDR3: CASSTRREGGNQPQHF. CDR3 in DNA: TGTGCCAGTAGTACCCGTAGGGAAGGGGGGAATCAGCCCCAGCATTTT. The genes are TRBV19 and TRBJ1-5, with a tentative D call TRBD1 (6 bases). This CDR3 has 16 amino acids. The V gene's germline CDR1 is LNHDA and CDR2 SQIVND (reference sequence). V was shortened by 4 bases and J by 4 bases, with 17 bases between the two germline ends.